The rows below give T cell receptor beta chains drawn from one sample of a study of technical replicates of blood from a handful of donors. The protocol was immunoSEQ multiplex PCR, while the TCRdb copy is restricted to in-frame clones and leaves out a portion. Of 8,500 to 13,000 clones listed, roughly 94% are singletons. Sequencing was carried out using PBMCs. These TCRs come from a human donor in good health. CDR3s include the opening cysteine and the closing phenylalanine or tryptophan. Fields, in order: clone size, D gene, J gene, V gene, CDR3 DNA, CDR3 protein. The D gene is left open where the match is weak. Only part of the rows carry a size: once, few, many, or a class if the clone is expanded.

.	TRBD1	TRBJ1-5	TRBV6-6	TGTGCCAGCAGTTACCAAGGGACAGGAGATAATCAGCCCCAGCATTTT	CASSYQGTGDNQPQHF
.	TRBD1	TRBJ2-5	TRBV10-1	TGCGCCAGCAGCTCGGGACAGGTTGGGGAGACCCAGTACTTC	CASSSGQVGETQYF
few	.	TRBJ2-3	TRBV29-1	TGCAGCGTTGGTAGAGGGACATACACAGATACGCAGTATTTT	CSVGRGTYTDTQYF
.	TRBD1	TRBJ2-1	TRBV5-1	TGCGCCAGCAGCTTGACAGGGGAAATATGGCATGAGCAGTTCTTC	CASSLTGEIWHEQFF
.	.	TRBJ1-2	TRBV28	TGTGCCAGCAGTTCATCTAAGGACAGTCCTTATGGCTACACCTTC	CASSSSKDSPYGYTF
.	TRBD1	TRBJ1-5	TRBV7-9	TGTGCCACCGTAAACCCGAAACAGGGGGATCAGCCCCAGCATTTT	CATVNPKQGDQPQHF
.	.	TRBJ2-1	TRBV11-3	TGTGCCAGCAGCCCTTCTCGGTGGGAGGCCCCCTACAATGAGCAGTTCTTC	CASSPSRWEAPYNEQFF
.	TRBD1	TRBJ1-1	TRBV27	TGTGCCAGCAGTCTAGGGACAGGGGCGACTGAAGCTTTCTTT	CASSLGTGATEAFF
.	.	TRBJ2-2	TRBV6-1	TGTGCCAGCTGTGACTACACCGGGGAGCTGTTTTTT	CASCDYTGELFF
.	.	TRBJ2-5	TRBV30	TGTGCCTGGAGTGTCCTAAGGACAGTTCGCCGATCTAGTCAAGAGACCCAGTACTTC	CAWSVLRTVRRSSQETQYF
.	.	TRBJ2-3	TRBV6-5	TGTGCCAGCAGGCGGCGGGGACTCACAGATACGCAGTATTTT	CASRRRGLTDTQYF
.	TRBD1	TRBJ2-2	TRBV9	TGTGCCAGCAGTCGCACAGGGGGCACTGCGAACACCGGGGAGCTGTTTTTT	CASSRTGGTANTGELFF
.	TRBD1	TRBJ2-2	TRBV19	TGTGCCAGTAGTATAGGCCTAGGACAGGGGGCGCGGACCGGGGAGCTGTTTTTT	CASSIGLGQGARTGELFF
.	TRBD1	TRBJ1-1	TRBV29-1	TGCAGCGTCCCCGGGACAGGGTTCAGTTCTTTCTTT	CSVPGTGFSSFF
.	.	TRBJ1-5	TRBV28	TGTGCCAGCAGTTCCGACATGGGGGCGGGCCAGCCCCAGCATTTT	CASSSDMGAGQPQHF
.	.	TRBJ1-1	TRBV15	TGTGCCACCAGCAGAGATACGTGGCCTCACCTCATGAACACTGAAGCTTTCTTT	CATSRDTWPHLMNTEAFF
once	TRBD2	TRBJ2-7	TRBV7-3	TGTGCCAGCAGCTCGACTAGCGGGAGGTCCTACGAGCAGTACTTC	CASSSTSGRSYEQYF
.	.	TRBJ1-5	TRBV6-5	TGTGCCAGCAGTTACTCCGGGGATAGCAATCAGCCCCAGCATTTT	CASSYSGDSNQPQHF
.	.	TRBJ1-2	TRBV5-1	TGCGCCAGCAGCTTGGATGGGGAGTTCCTATATGGCTACACCTTC	CASSLDGEFLYGYTF
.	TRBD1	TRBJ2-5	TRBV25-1	TGTGCCAGCAGTGATCGAGGGGGCGCAGGAGAGACCCAGTACTTC	CASSDRGGAGETQYF
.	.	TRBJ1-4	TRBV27	TGTGCCAGCAGTTTAAACAGATTGAATGAAAAACTGTTTTTT	CASSLNRLNEKLFF
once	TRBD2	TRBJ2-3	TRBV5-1	TGCGCCAGCAAACCCCAGGCTAGCGGAGGCACAGATACGCAGTATTTT	CASKPQASGGTDTQYF